Shown below are 27 T cell receptor beta chains from a single sample sequenced in a study of graft-versus-host responses after intestinal transplantation. The antigens for these receptors are not known. The repertoire was sequenced with immunoSEQ multiplex PCR; TCRdb's copy has only in-frame clones and lacks some. The sample has more than 85,000 clones, roughly 85% seen once. Here the sequenced sample was unstimulated CD4+ T cells sorted from spleen or lymph node cells, taken before intestinal transplant. The receptor source for this set is a human donor who received an intestinal transplant.

The rearrangement uses TRBV6-1 and TRBJ1-1; D is unclear. CDR1 is MNHNS, CDR2 SASEGT, per germline. The CDR3 has 13 residues. Trimming took off 7 bases at V and 0 bases at J, with 9 bases between the two ends. CDR3: CASKRGVNTEAFF. The CDR3 region has the DNA TGTGCCAGCAAAAGAGGAGTGAACACTGAAGCTTTCTTT.

The chain combines TRBV5-1 with TRBJ2-3, with D tentatively TRBD2 (6 bases). The length of the CDR3 is 15 residues. V was shortened by 1 base and J by 2 bases, with 11 bases between the two germline ends. Germline CDR1 SGHRS, CDR2 YFSETQ. The CDR3 sequence is CASSLSAGPTDTQYF. The CDR3 region has the DNA TGCGCCAGCAGCTTGAGTGCGGGACCCACAGATACGCAGTATTTT.

The chain employs TRBV6-6 and TRBJ2-7; the D gene is possibly TRBD1 (6 bases). V gave up 6 bases and J gave up 2 bases, with 11 bases separating them. From germline, CDR1 is MNHNY and CDR2 SVGAGI (reference sequence). The CDR3 loop spans 13 amino acids. The CDR3 region has the DNA TGTGCCAGCAGAGTCTACAGGGCCTACGAGCAGTACTTC. This gives the protein CASRVYRAYEQYF.

This clone was seen more than once but under ten times. In DNA, the CDR3 is TGTGCCAGCAGTTTGACTGTCGGGGGTGAAAAACTGTTTTTT. This gives the protein CASSLTVGGEKLFF. The V and J genes are TRBV2 and TRBJ1-4, with D perhaps TRBD1 (5 bases). Germline lookup yields CDR1 SNHLY and CDR2 FYNNEI. V was pared by 5 bases and J by 7 bases, with 14 bases between. The CDR3 has 14 amino acids.

The rearrangement uses TRBV7-9 and TRBJ2-4, with 9 bases lining up with TRBD2. There are 13 residues in the CDR3. Germline trimming cut 5 bases from V and 14 bases from J; bases unmatched to any gene: 10. Germline CDR1 SEHNR, CDR2 FQNEAQ (reference sequence). In DNA form, the CDR3 reads TGTGCCAGCAGCCCGGGACTAGCCTCCCCCAAGTACTTC. Amino acids: CASSPGLASPKYF.

The rearrangement links TRBV28 to TRBJ1-1; D may be TRBD1 (6 bases). V gave up 7 bases and J gave up 11 bases, with 14 bases separating them. CDR1 and CDR2 from the germline V gene are MDHEN and SYDVKM. This CDR3 is 11 amino acids long. The CDR3: CASKQGYPAFF. In DNA, the CDR3 is TGTGCCAGCAAGCAGGGGTACCCGGCTTTCTTT.

The V gene is TRBV6-1, the J gene TRBJ2-3; D possibly corresponds to TRBD2 (6 bases). The CDR3 loop spans 14 amino acids. CDR1 and CDR2 (germline): MNHNS, SASEGT. With 4 bases removed from V and 2 bases from J, the gap between germline ends came to 10 bases. The CDR3 coding sequence is TGTGCCAGCAGTGGGGGGGACTCCACAGATACGCAGTATTTT. This translates into CASSGGDSTDTQYF.

This chain uses TRBV6-5 with TRBJ1-6; D is unclear. Trimming stripped 6 bases from V and 9 bases from J, with 18 bases between. This CDR3 is built from 15 residues. Germline V gene data show CDR1 as MNHEY and CDR2 as SVGAGI. The CDR3 sequence is CASSWRVPPSSPLHF. The CDR3 DNA follows: TGTGCCAGCAGCTGGAGAGTCCCCCCCAGTTCACCCCTCCACTTT.

The rearrangement joins TRBV7-9 to TRBJ2-7, with 11 bases aligning to TRBD1. V gave up 3 bases and J gave up 7 bases; unmatched junction bases: 5. The germline V gene encodes CDR1 SEHNR and CDR2 FQNEAQ (reference sequence). The CDR3 sequence is 14 residues long. The CDR3 sequence is CASSFPGTGGEQYF. CDR3 nucleotide sequence: TGTGCCAGCAGCTTTCCCGGGACAGGGGGGGAGCAGTACTTC. The complete variable domain, with remaining parts taken from reference TRBV7-9 and TRBJ2-7, reads DTGVSQNPRHKITKRGQNVTFRCDPISEHNRLYWYRQTLGQGPEFLTYFQNEAQLEKSRLLSDRFSAERPKGSFSTLEIQRTEQGDSAMYLCASSFPGTGGEQYFGPGTRLTVT.

This clone was picked up a small number of times. Other DNA sequences in this sample translate to the same CDR3. In DNA form, the CDR3 reads TGTGCCAGCAGTTACGGTGGACAGCCCTATGGCTACACCTTC. This codes for CASSYGGQPYGYTF. The gene calls are TRBV6-5 and TRBJ1-2, with a tentative D call TRBD1 (6 bases). V was trimmed by 2 bases and J by 4 bases, leaving 11 bases between them. The length of the CDR3 is 14 residues. Germline CDR1 MNHEY, CDR2 SVGAGI.

The chain couples TRBV10-3 to TRBJ2-2, with TRBD2 as a possible D gene (5 bases). V was shortened by 1 base and J by 6 bases, with 9 bases between the two germline ends. From germline, CDR1 is ENHRY and CDR2 SYGVKD. This CDR3 region has 14 residues. CDR3 DNA sequence: TGTGCCATCAGTGAGTGGTCCGGGGCCGGGGAGCTGTTTTTT. Protein sequence: CAISEWSGAGELFF.

The chain recombines TRBV25-1 with TRBJ2-2, with TRBD2 matching over 13 bases. Germline-derived CDR1 and CDR2 are MGHDK and SYGVNS. Trimming took 3 bases from V and 6 from J; bases not matched to a gene: 7. The CDR3 runs to 17 residues. The CDR3 DNA reads TGTGCCAGCAGTGACCCTAGACTAGCGGGAGGAGCCGGGGAGCTGTTTTTT. Translated: CASSDPRLAGGAGELFF.

The table lists this clone with a count of one. The CDR3 coding sequence is TGTGCCAGCAGTTTTCGCCCGGCAGGGAACACTGAAGCTTTCTTT. It encodes CASSFRPAGNTEAFF. The chain couples TRBV27 to TRBJ1-1; the D is unclear. Germline CDR1 reads MNHEY; CDR2 reads SMNVEV (reference sequence). The CDR3 is made up of 15 amino acids. With 3 bases removed from V and 1 base from J, the gap between germline ends came to 12 bases.

This clone has just a few counts. The chain links TRBV29-1 to TRBJ2-7, with D possibly matching TRBD2 (6 bases). This CDR3 region has 14 residues. Trimming shortened V by 4 bases and J by 0 bases, and 13 bases separated the two germline ends. Germline lookup yields CDR1 SQVTM and CDR2 ANQGSEA. CDR3 sequence: CSVGVIGGSYEQYF. The CDR3 region has the DNA TGCAGCGTTGGGGTAATCGGGGGCTCCTACGAGCAGTACTTC.

V gene TRBV28 combines with J gene TRBJ1-2, with D unclear. The CDR3 has 14 amino acids. V was clipped by 2 bases and J by 4 bases, with 11 bases between them. Germline CDR1 MDHEN, CDR2 SYDVKM. CDR3 coding DNA: TGTGCCAGCAGTTTACGGGAGTACGGCTATGGCTACACCTTC. Protein sequence: CASSLREYGYGYTF.

V gene TRBV29-1 combines with J gene TRBJ1-2; 7 nucleotides agree with TRBD1. This CDR3 region has 9 residues. From germline, CDR1 is SQVTM and CDR2 ANQGSEA. V dropped 6 bases and J dropped 13; count of bases not matched to a gene: 5. CDR3 amino acids: CSVNQGGTF. The CDR3 DNA sequence: TGCAGCGTGAACCAGGGGGGCACCTTC.

V and J are TRBV6-6 and TRBJ2-1; possible D gene TRBD2, 6 bases. Looked up from germline, CDR1 is MNHNY and CDR2 is SVGAGI (reference sequence). The V and J ends lost 4 bases and 0 bases respectively, with 13 bases between them. This CDR3 spans 16 amino acids. This chain's CDR3 is CASSFPGSGSYNEQFF. The CDR3 bases are TGTGCCAGCAGTTTCCCCGGGAGCGGCTCCTACAATGAGCAGTTCTTC.

The chain couples TRBV5-1 to TRBJ2-3; a weak D match, TRBD2 (6 bases). The CDR3 is made up of 15 amino acids. In germline, CDR1 is SGHRS, CDR2 YFSETQ. V was pared by 4 bases and J by 4 bases, with 16 bases between. For the CDR3, the DNA is TGCGCCAGCAGCCCGGGACTTCCCGGCGCAGATACGCAGTATTTT. Translated: CASSPGLPGADTQYF. Variable domain in full (rest from reference TRBV5-1 and TRBJ2-3): KAGVTQTPRYLIKTRGQQVTLSCSPISGHRSVSWYQQTPGQGLQFLFEYFSETQRNKGNFPGRFSGRQFSNSRSEMNVSTLELGDSALYLCASSPGLPGADTQYFGPGTRLTVL.

The chain links TRBV5-1 to TRBJ2-3; D is perhaps TRBD2 (7 bases). Per the germline V gene, CDR1 is SGHRS and CDR2 is YFSETQ. This CDR3 spans 14 amino acids. V shed 4 bases and J shed 4 bases, with 13 bases lying between them. The CDR3 protein is CASSGRGRADTQYF. DNA of the CDR3: TGCGCCAGCAGCGGGCGGGGGCGGGCAGATACGCAGTATTTT.

This clone appeared a single time. The CDR3 coding sequence is TGTGCCAGCAGTCCCGGGGGGGCTGGACAAACCTACGAGCAGTACTTC. The encoded protein is CASSPGGAGQTYEQYF. The V call is TRBV28, the J call TRBJ2-7, with TRBD2 matching over 8 bases. The V and J ends lost 5 bases and 2 bases, in that order; junction bases with no gene match: 11. The CDR3 contains 16 residues. Germline assignment: CDR1 MDHEN and CDR2 SYDVKM.

V gene TRBV5-1 combines with J gene TRBJ2-1; TRBD2 might be the D (7 bases). This CDR3 is built from 15 residues. Germline V CDR1 and CDR2: SGHRS, YFSETQ. V was trimmed by 5 bases and J by 2 bases, leaving 14 bases between them. The CDR3 coding sequence is TGCGCCAGCAGTTCGGAAGGGGGGGCCTACAATGAGCAGTTCTTC. Translating it yields CASSSEGGAYNEQFF. Supplemented by reference TRBV5-1 and TRBJ2-1, the full variable domain reads KAGVTQTPRYLIKTRGQQVTLSCSPISGHRSVSWYQQTPGQGLQFLFEYFSETQRNKGNFPGRFSGRQFSNSRSEMNVSTLELGDSALYLCASSSEGGAYNEQFFGPGTRLTVL.

This chain joins TRBV9 and TRBJ2-4, with TRBD1 as a possible D gene (5 bases). The CDR3 has 15 amino acids. The germline V gene has CDR1 SGDLS and CDR2 YYNGEE. Trimming took off 1 base at V and 7 bases at J, with 15 bases between the two ends. The CDR3 loop reads CASSVRPGMGNIQYF. The CDR3 nucleotides are TGTGCCAGCAGCGTAAGACCAGGGATGGGGAACATTCAGTACTTC.

The chain couples TRBV6-5 to TRBJ2-7; D perhaps matches TRBD2 (7 bases). Per germline, CDR1 MNHEY and CDR2 SVGAGI. V was trimmed by 1 base and J by 4 bases, leaving 17 bases between them. The CDR3 runs to 16 residues. In DNA form, the CDR3 reads TGTGCCAGCAGTTACTTCGCGGCGGGGGCAGGATACGAGCAGTACTTC. Amino acid sequence: CASSYFAAGAGYEQYF.

V and J are TRBV30 and TRBJ1-5; D might be TRBD1 (6 bases). CDR1 GTSNPN and CDR2 SVGIG come from the germline V gene (reference sequence). The CDR3 is made up of 14 amino acids. V was clipped by 2 bases and J by 4 bases, with 12 bases between them. The CDR3 nucleotides read TGTGCCTGGAGTCGGGCCAGGGGTAATCAGCCCCAGCATTTT. Translated: CAWSRARGNQPQHF.

This clone occurred a few times. The chain has TRBV2 and TRBJ2-2; 11 positions agree with TRBD1. The CDR3 covers 14 residues. Germline V gene lookup returns CDR1 SNHLY and CDR2 FYNNEI. V trimming: 6 bases; J trimming: 3 bases; junction bases outside the gene matches: 0. The CDR3 reads CASRGQGDTGELFF. The CDR3 coding sequence is TGTGCCAGCAGGGGACAGGGGGACACCGGGGAGCTGTTTTTT.

The rearrangement joins TRBV7-6 to TRBJ2-7; no firm D call. V was cut by 3 bases and J by 6 bases, with 24 bases left in between. The germline V gene encodes CDR1 SGHVS and CDR2 FNYEAQ. CDR3 size: 17 residues. The CDR3 region has the DNA TGTGCCAGCAGCTTGTCCGCCGGCGCGGTGAATCTTTTCGAGCAGTACTTC. It is translated as CASSLSAGAVNLFEQYF.

This sequence joins TRBV30 and TRBJ1-2; 9 positions agree with TRBD1. The CDR3 loop spans 16 amino acids. Germline trimming cut 4 bases from V and 0 bases from J; bases unmatched to any gene: 9. Germline V lookup: CDR1 GTSNPN, CDR2 SVGIG (reference sequence). CDR3 DNA: TGTGCCTGGATTAACCCCGGGACAGGGCCTAACTATGGCTACACCTTC. Translation gives CAWINPGTGPNYGYTF.